The present T cell receptor (beta chain) was sequenced within a study of regulatory T cells in long-lasting Graves disease. With V trimmed by 6 bases and J by 7 bases, 8 bases remained unmatched. Germline V gives CDR1 LNHDA, CDR2 SQIVND (reference sequence). This CDR3 contains 14 residues. Time point of the sample: persistent/refractory GD, antithyroid drugs over 5 years with positive TRAb. RNA isolated from PBMCs was used to make the TCR library. Arm-PCR with iRepertoire HTBI primers amplified the CDR3 regions for these TCR beta libraries. TCRdb analysed the multiplex PCR reads with MiXCR anew, one entry per CDR3 protein. Of more than 300,000 distinct CDR3 sequences in the sample, less than 30% were seen once.

V is TRBV19 and J is TRBJ2-7, with 11 bases matching TRBD2. The receptor's source is a woman aged 35 to 49 with Graves disease. This specimen was peripheral blood mononuclear cells (PBMCs), taken when the disease was refractory, from a patient treated with antithyroid drugs. CDR3 sequence (DNA): TGTGCCAGTAGCACTACTAGCGGGAGTAGGGAGCAGTACTTC. The encoded protein is CASSTTSGSREQYF.